This T cell receptor beta chain was sequenced during a study of cytomegalovirus exposure and HLA in healthy donors (dated by TCRdb to 2016 to 2017). As for the study more broadly: According to a later analysis, one platform produced both the approximately 110 validation repertoires and the 730 or so repertoires of the first cohort. The study aimed to test whether signatures of past pathogen exposure could be identified by cataloging public T cell receptors. Besides the first cohort of 666 subjects, a separate validation cohort made up of 90 to 150 different subjects was used. High-throughput TCR immunosequencing, statistical association of individual TCRs with disease status, and machine learning were combined to predict cytomegalovirus infection status. The research as a whole found: The classifier was reported to diagnose cytomegalovirus status with high specificity and sensitivity in both the original and validation cohorts. The validation cohort had no HLA typing available for a later analysis, so co-occurrence within that cohort was assessed over all 120 or so repertoires. In a later analysis, TCRs clustered in the first cohort were found to also tend to co-occur in the approximately 120 validation repertoires, with roughly 93% of cluster scores above 0. In vitro tests confirmed that a few of the cytomegalovirus-associated TCR beta chains recognize cytomegalovirus antigens. Most TCR sequences were seen in very few donors, while some public TCRs were found in many individuals. According to the authors, the approach could potentially be generalized to other disease states and immunological phenotypes. The study gave a list of some 150 TCR beta chains associated with cytomegalovirus.

Libraries were made using the immunoSEQ multiplex PCR assay. The authors processed their data as follows. A statistical classification framework was developed to diagnose cytomegalovirus status using the catalog of TCR beta chain sequences. TCRdb holds this immuneACCESS table with in-frame rearrangements only. Some clones are missing; in checked studies, unresolved V genes explain under half, and the rest has no known cause. The V and J calls and clone size come from that table; D and trimming were worked out from the DNA. The sample table shows over 150,000 clones, and around 84% are seen once. The ten biggest clones cover more than 15% of the sample. Turning to this clone: Its cognate antigen has yet to be identified. No base qualities exist here, and no much larger clone lies one base off it.

The donors were included in the validation cohort of 100 to 150 subjects, a group kept apart from the roughly 700-subject first cohort. The cysteine opens and the phenylalanine closes a CDR3 of 17 amino acids. The read is trimmed to its CDR3 DNA, 51 bases read in frame from base 1. V is pared back by 8 bases and J by 5 bases, with 29 bases lying between the germline termini. The chain is made from TRBV5-3 and TRBJ2-7; TRBD2 could be the D gene, as 6 bases match. TRBV5-3 is assigned to the ORF class and has an uncertain function. Sequenced material: PBMCs. This clonotype was sampled from a man aged 18-30 years in good health and CMV-seropositive. The CDR3 has the sequence CASIPRNVADPQDEQYF. The bases are TGTGCCAGTATCCCGAGGAACGTAGCGGACCCTCAAGACGAGCAGTACTTC.